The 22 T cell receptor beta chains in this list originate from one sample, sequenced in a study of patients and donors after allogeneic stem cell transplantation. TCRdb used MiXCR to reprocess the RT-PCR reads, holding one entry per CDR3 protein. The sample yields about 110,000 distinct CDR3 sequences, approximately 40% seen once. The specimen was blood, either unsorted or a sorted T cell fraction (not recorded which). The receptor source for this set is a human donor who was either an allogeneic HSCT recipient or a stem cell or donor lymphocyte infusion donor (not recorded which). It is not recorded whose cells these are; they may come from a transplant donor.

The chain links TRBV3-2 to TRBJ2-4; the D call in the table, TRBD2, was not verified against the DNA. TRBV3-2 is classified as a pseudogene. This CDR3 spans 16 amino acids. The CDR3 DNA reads TGTGCCAGCAGCCAAAATGGGACTAGCGGTAAAAACATTCAGTACTTC. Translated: CASSQNGTSGKNIQYF.

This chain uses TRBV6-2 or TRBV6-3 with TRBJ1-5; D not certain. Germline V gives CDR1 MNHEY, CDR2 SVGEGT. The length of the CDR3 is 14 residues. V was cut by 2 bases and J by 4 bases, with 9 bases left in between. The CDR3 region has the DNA TGTGCCAGCAGTTACCCACATACTAATCAGCCCCAGCATTTT. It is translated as CASSYPHTNQPQHF.

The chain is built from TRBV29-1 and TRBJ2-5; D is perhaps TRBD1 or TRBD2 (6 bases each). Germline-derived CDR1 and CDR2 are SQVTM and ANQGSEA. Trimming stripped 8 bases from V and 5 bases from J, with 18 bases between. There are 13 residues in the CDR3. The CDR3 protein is CSSRTVGGETQYF. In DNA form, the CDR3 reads TGCAGCAGCAGGACAGTCGGAGGGGAGACCCAGTACTTC.

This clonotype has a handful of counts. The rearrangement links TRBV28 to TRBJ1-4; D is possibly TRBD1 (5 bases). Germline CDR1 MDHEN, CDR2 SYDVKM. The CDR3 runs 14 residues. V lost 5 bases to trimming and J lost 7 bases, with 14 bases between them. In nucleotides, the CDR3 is TGTGCCAGCAGTCGTCAGGGTGGAAGTGAAAAACTGTTTTTT. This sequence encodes CASSRQGGSEKLFF. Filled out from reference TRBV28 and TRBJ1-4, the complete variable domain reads DVKVTQSSRYLVKRTGEKVFLECVQDMDHENMFWYRQDPGLGLRLIYFSYDVKMKEKGDIPEGYSVSREKKERFSLILESASTNQTSMYLCASSRQGGSEKLFFGSGTQLSVL.

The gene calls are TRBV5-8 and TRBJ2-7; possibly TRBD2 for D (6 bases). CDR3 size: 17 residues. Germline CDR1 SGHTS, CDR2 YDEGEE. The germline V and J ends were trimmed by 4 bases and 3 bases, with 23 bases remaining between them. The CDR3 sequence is CASSSWGWRERDYEQYF. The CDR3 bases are TGTGCCAGCAGCAGTTGGGGGTGGAGGGAGAGGGACTACGAGCAGTACTTC.

The CDR3 nucleotides are TGCAGTGCGACGAGGCCCGGGACAGGGGGAGGGGCGCAGTACTTC. This translates into CSATRPGTGGGAQYF. The gene calls are TRBV20-1 and TRBJ2-7, with 11 bases aligning to TRBD1. CDR1 is DFQATT and CDR2 is SNEGSKA in the germline V gene (reference sequence). The CDR3 sequence is 15 residues long. Trimming removed 6 bases from V and 9 bases from J; junction bases left unmatched: 16.

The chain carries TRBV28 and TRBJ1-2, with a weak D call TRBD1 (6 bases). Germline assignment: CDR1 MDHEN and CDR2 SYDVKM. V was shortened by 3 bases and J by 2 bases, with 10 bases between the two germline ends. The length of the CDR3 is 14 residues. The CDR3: CASSFNGQNYGYTF. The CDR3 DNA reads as TGTGCCAGCAGTTTTAATGGACAGAACTATGGCTACACCTTC.

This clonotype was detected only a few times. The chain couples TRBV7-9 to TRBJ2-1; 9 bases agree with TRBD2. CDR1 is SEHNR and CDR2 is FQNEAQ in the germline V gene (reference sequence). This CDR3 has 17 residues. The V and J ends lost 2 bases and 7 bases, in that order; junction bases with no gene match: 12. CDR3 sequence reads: CASSLSSRREGPNEQFF. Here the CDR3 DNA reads TGTGCCAGCAGCTTAAGCTCGAGGCGGGAGGGCCCGAATGAGCAGTTCTTC.

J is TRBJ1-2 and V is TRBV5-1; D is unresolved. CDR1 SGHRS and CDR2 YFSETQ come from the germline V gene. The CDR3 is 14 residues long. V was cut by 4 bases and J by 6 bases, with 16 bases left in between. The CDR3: CASSLKHGVNGYTF. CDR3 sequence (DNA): TGCGCCAGCAGCCTAAAACATGGCGTTAATGGCTACACCTTC. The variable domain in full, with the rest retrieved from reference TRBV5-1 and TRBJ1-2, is KAGVTQTPRYLIKTRGQQVTLSCSPISGHRSVSWYQQTPGQGLQFLFEYFSETQRNKGNFPGRFSGRQFSNSRSEMNVSTLELGDSALYLCASSLKHGVNGYTFGSGTRLTVV.

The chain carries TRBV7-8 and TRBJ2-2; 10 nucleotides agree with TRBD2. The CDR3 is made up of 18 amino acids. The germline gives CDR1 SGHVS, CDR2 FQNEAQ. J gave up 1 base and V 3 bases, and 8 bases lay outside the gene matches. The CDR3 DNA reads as TGTGCCAGCAGCTTGCCGCCTTGGACTAGCGGGAACACCGGGGAGCTGTTTTTT. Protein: CASSLPPWTSGNTGELFF.

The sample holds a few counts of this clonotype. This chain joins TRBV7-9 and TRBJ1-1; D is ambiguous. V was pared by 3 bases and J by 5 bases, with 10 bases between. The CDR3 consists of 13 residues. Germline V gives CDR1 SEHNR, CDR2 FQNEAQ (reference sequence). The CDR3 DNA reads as TGTGCCAGCAGCTTTGACGGGTTAACTGAAGCTTTCTTT. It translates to CASSFDGLTEAFF.

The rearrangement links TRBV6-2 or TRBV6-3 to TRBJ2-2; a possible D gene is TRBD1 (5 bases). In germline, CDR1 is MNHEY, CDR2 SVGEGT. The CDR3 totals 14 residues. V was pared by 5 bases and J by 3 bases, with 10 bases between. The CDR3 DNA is TGTGCCAGCAGTACGGACACTTACACCGGGGAGCTGTTTTTT. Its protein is CASSTDTYTGELFF.

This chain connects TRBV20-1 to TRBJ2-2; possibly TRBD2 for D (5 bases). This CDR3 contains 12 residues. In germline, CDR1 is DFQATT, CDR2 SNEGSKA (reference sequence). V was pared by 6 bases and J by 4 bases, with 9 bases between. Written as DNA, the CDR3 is TGCAGTGCAAAGACTATCACCGGGGAGCTGTTTTTT. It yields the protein CSAKTITGELFF.

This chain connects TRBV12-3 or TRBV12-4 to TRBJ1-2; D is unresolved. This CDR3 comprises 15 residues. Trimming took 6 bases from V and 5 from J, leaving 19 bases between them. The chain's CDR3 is CASSPSKGVWYGYTF. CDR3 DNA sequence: TGTGCCAGCAGCCCATCGAAGGGAGTATGGTATGGCTACACCTTC.

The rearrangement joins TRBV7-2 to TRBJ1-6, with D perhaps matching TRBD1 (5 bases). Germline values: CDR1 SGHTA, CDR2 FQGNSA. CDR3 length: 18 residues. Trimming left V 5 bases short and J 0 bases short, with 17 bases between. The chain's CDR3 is CASSRTDSQSSYNSPLHF. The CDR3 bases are TGTGCCAGCAGCCGAACCGACAGCCAAAGCTCCTATAATTCACCCCTCCACTTT. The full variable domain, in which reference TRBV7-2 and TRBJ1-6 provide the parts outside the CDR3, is GAGVSQSPSNKVTEKGKDVELRCDPISGHTALYWYRQSLGQGLEFLIYFQGNSAPDKSGLPSDRFSAERTGGSVSTLTIQRTQQEDSAVYLCASSRTDSQSSYNSPLHFGNGTRLTVT.

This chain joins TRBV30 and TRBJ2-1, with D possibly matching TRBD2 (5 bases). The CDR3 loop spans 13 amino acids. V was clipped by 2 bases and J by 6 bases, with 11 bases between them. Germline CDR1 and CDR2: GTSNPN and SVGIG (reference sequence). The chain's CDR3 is CAWSLSGSNEQFF. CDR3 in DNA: TGTGCCTGGAGTCTCAGCGGAAGCAATGAGCAGTTCTTC.

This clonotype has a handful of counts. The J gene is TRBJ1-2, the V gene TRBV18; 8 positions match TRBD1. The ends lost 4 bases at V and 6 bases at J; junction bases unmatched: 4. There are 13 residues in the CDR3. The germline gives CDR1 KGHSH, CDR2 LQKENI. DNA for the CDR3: TGTGCCAGCTCACTAACAGGGGGAGATGGCTACACCTTC. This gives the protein CASSLTGGDGYTF. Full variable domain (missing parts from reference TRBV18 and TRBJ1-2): NAGVMQNPRHLVRRRGQEARLRCSPMKGHSHVYWYRQLPEEGLKFMVYLQKENIIDESGMPKERFSAEFPKEGPSILRIQQVVRGDSAAYFCASSLTGGDGYTFGSGTRLTVV.

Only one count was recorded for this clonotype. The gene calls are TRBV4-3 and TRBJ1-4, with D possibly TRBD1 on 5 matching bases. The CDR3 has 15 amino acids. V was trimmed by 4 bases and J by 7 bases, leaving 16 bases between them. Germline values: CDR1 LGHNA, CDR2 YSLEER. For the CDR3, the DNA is TGCGCCAGCAGCCGCCGCAGGGAGGGAAGTGAAAAACTGTTTTTT. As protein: CASSRRREGSEKLFF.

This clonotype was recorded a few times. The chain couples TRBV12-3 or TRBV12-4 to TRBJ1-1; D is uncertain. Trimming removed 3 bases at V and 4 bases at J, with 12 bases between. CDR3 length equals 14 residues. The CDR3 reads CASSLWREVTEAFF. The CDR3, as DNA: TGTGCCAGCAGTTTGTGGCGGGAGGTCACTGAAGCTTTCTTT.

In DNA form, the CDR3 reads TGTGCCAGCAGCGAGGGACACTTCACCGGGGAGCTGTTTTTT. Protein product: CASSEGHFTGELFF. This chain links TRBV7-7 with TRBJ2-2; D perhaps matches TRBD1 (6 bases). There are 14 residues in the CDR3. Trimming removed 5 bases from V and 4 bases from J, with 11 bases in between. Germline-derived CDR1 and CDR2 are SSHAT and FNYEAQ (reference sequence).

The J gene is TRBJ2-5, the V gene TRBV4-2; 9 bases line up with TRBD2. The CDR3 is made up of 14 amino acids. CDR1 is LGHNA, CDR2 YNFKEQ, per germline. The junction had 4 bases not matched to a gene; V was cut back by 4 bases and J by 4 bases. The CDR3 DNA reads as TGTGCCAGCAGCCCTCGAGCGGGAGGAGAGACCCAGTACTTC. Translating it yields CASSPRAGGETQYF.

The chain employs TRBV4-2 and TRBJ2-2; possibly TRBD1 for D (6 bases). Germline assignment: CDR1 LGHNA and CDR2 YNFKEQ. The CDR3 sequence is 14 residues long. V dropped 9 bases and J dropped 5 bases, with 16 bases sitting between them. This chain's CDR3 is CASSGDKSTGELFF. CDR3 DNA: TGTGCCAGTTCCGGGGACAAATCAACCGGGGAGCTGTTTTTT.